The sample holds a few counts of the clone carrying this T cell receptor beta chain. Antigen: not known. Researchers used 5'RACE with constant-segment primers to make TCR alpha and TCR beta cDNA libraries that carry sample barcodes and UMIs. Using its own MiXCR run on the 5' RACE reads, TCRdb lists one record per CDR3 protein. The table shows nearly 110,000 distinct CDR3 sequences, with 15% to 20% occurring only once. This sample is drawn from a study of T-cell memory formation after mild COVID-19. Study conclusions and caveats: Clonal second-wave expansions that peaked on day 37 had unconfirmed SARS-CoV-2 specificity. Pre-infection memory already had some responding clones, implying cross-reactive memory joined.

From germline, CDR1 is MGHRA and CDR2 YSYEKL. There are 16 residues in the CDR3. J lost 2 bases, V lost 3 bases, and 5 bases had no gene match. Specimen: PBMCs or a T cell subset sorted from them (not recorded which). The V gene is TRBV4-1, the J gene TRBJ2-5, with 11 nucleotides matching TRBD2. This clonotype was sampled from an adult woman who had mild COVID-19 (a few samples of this study predate the infection). Cell type and time point are not known. DNA for the CDR3: TGCGCCAGCAGCCAGATACTAGCGGGGGCTCAAGAGACCCAGTACTTC. Translation gives CASSQILAGAQETQYF.